Shown below are 13 T cell receptor beta chains from a single sample sequenced in a study of CD8+ T cells in alopecia areata. The authors extracted RNA and reverse transcribed it into cDNA as the sequencing template. The table came from immunoSEQ multiplex PCR; TCRdb's copy has only in-frame clones and leaves some out. The sample has 200,000 or so clones; about 61% are singletons. The specimen was CD8+ T cells sorted from blood. These TCRs come from a human donor in good health.

V usage is TRBV5-1 and J usage is TRBJ2-3; D gene uncertain. The V end was cut by 4 bases, the J end by 0 bases, with 12 bases between. CDR3 size: 15 residues. Germline V CDR1 and CDR2: SGHRS, YFSETQ. CDR3 in amino acids: CASSRAWSSTDTQYF. CDR3 nucleotide sequence: TGCGCCAGCAGCCGGGCGTGGAGTAGCACAGATACGCAGTATTTT.

The CDR3 region is CASEPTDSTDTQYF. CDR3 sequence (DNA): TGTGCCAGCGAACCGACAGATAGCACAGATACGCAGTATTTT. The chain is built from TRBV2 and TRBJ2-3; D may be TRBD1 (5 bases). Trimming took 8 bases from V and 0 from J, leaving 12 bases between them. Looked up from germline, CDR1 is SNHLY and CDR2 is FYNNEI. The length of the CDR3 is 14 residues.

The table lists this clone with a count of one. The chain is built from TRBV30 and TRBJ1-5; TRBD1 might be the D (6 bases). CDR1 is GTSNPN and CDR2 is SVGIG in the germline V gene (reference sequence). The CDR3 has 17 amino acids. The ends were cut back, 3 bases at V and 0 bases at J, with 18 bases in the middle. The CDR3: CAWSPPLGHPSNQPQHF. For the CDR3, the DNA is TGTGCCTGGAGCCCCCCCCTGGGACACCCTAGCAATCAGCCCCAGCATTTT.

The CDR3 loop reads CASSQGGSGANVLTF. The CDR3 DNA sequence: TGTGCCAGCAGCCAAGGGGGTTCCGGGGCCAACGTCCTGACTTTC. The chain uses TRBV4-2 and TRBJ2-6, with D uncertain. The V gene lost 1 base and the J gene lost 4 bases, with 8 bases spanning the gap. CDR3 length: 15 amino acids. Germline V gene sequence: CDR1 LGHNA, CDR2 YNFKEQ.

The chain couples TRBV4-1 to TRBJ1-5, with D hard to call. The ends were cut back, 0 bases at V and 2 bases at J, with 11 bases in the middle. The length of the CDR3 is 16 residues. Germline CDR1 MGHRA, CDR2 YSYEKL. Here the CDR3 DNA reads TGCGCCAGCAGCCAAGAAGAAGGGAGGGGCAATCAGCCCCAGCATTTT. Translated: CASSQEEGRGNQPQHF.

The chain employs TRBV7-9 and TRBJ2-1; 8 bases map to TRBD2. V gave up 7 bases and J gave up 9 bases; unmatched junction bases: 5. Per germline, CDR1 SEHNR and CDR2 FQNEAQ (reference sequence). The CDR3 spans 12 residues. DNA of the CDR3: TGTGCCAGCAAACCGGGAGGGGGTGAGCAGTTCTTC. This codes for CASKPGGGEQFF.

V is TRBV13 and J is TRBJ1-1, with 11 bases lining up with TRBD1. Germline V gene lookup returns CDR1 PRHDT and CDR2 FYEKMQ (reference sequence). The V and J ends lost 1 base and 5 bases, in that order; junction bases with no gene match: 3. The CDR3 length is 15 residues. CDR3 sequence: CASSLVGTGGTEAFF. CDR3 nucleotides: TGTGCCAGCAGCTTAGTAGGGACAGGGGGAACTGAAGCTTTCTTT. Complete variable domain (other parts from reference TRBV13 and TRBJ1-1): AAGVIQSPRHLIKEKRETATLKCYPIPRHDTVYWYQQGPGQDPQFLISFYEKMQSDKGSIPDRFSAQQFSDYHSELNMSSLELGDSALYFCASSLVGTGGTEAFFGQGTRLTVV.

In this sample, this clone turned up a few times. This rearrangement joins TRBV7-9 to TRBJ2-1; D might be TRBD2 (6 bases). V dropped 5 bases and J dropped 8 bases, with 13 bases sitting between them. The CDR3 contains 13 residues. CDR1 and CDR2 from the germline V gene are SEHNR and FQNEAQ (reference sequence). The CDR3 DNA reads TGTGCCAGCAGCCCCGACTGGGACTATGAGCAGTTCTTC. It yields the protein CASSPDWDYEQFF. Full variable domain (missing parts from reference TRBV7-9 and TRBJ2-1): DTGVSQNPRHKITKRGQNVTFRCDPISEHNRLYWYRQTLGQGPEFLTYFQNEAQLEKSRLLSDRFSAERPKGSFSTLEIQRTEQGDSAMYLCASSPDWDYEQFFGPGTRLTVL.

This rearrangement joins TRBV13 to TRBJ1-2; 8 positions agree with TRBD1. The CDR3 loop spans 14 amino acids. The V gene's germline CDR1 is PRHDT and CDR2 FYEKMQ (reference sequence). Trimming at V came to 3 bases and at J to 6 bases, leaving 6 bases not matched to a gene. The CDR3 protein is CASSLTGAFHGYTF. The CDR3 DNA sequence: TGTGCCAGCAGCTTGACAGGGGCATTTCATGGCTACACCTTC.

V gene TRBV29-1 combines with J gene TRBJ2-3; D tentatively fits TRBD1 or TRBD2 (7 bases each). CDR3 length equals 14 residues. The V end lost 6 bases, the J end lost 6 bases, and 19 bases lay between the germline ends. Germline V gene data show CDR1 as SQVTM and CDR2 as ANQGSEA. The CDR3 coding sequence is TGCAGCGTGGAGACAGGGAGGGGGAGGGATACGCAGTATTTT. Translating gives CSVETGRGRDTQYF.

V gene TRBV4-1 combines with J gene TRBJ2-1; D is perhaps TRBD2 (6 bases). Per the germline V gene, CDR1 is MGHRA and CDR2 is YSYEKL. The V end lost 0 bases, the J end lost 0 bases, and 9 bases lay between the germline ends. CDR3 length equals 16 residues. The CDR3 DNA reads as TGCGCCAGCAGCCAAGAAGGCGGGGACTCCTACAATGAGCAGTTCTTC. This sequence encodes CASSQEGGDSYNEQFF.

The rearrangement uses TRBV9 and TRBJ2-6, with TRBD2 matching over 8 bases. This CDR3 has 21 amino acids. Germline values: CDR1 SGDLS, CDR2 YYNGEE. The V gene end was trimmed by 0 bases and the J gene end by 1 base; junction bases not matched to a gene: 15. The CDR3 DNA reads TGTGCCAGCAGCGTAGCTACAAGAGCGGGGGATCCACCTTCTGGGGCCAACGTCCTGACTTTC. Protein: CASSVATRAGDPPSGANVLTF.

The chain is built from TRBV29-1 and TRBJ2-7; possibly TRBD2 for D (5 bases). CDR3 length: 13 residues. Between the trimmed V and J ends, which lost 4 bases and 3 bases, there was a span of 13 bases. Germline lookup yields CDR1 SQVTM and CDR2 ANQGSEA. CDR3 in DNA: TGCAGCGTTGTAGGGTCGGGGTACTACGAGCAGTACTTC. Amino acids: CSVVGSGYYEQYF.